The 14 T cell receptor beta chains presented below share a single source sample, sequenced in a study of cytomegalovirus exposure and HLA in healthy donors. The assay was immunoSEQ multiplex PCR, and TCRdb's table has in-frame clones only and misses some. The sample holds about 130,000 clones, roughly 90% seen once. Sequences were obtained from PBMCs. The receptors were gathered from a woman between 18 and 29 years old in good health and CMV-seronegative.

The genes are TRBV6-4 and TRBJ2-3; maybe TRBD1 (5 bases). Trimming removed 4 bases at V and 2 bases at J, with 13 bases between. The CDR3 extends over 15 amino acids. From germline, CDR1 is MRHNA and CDR2 SNTAGT. This CDR3 reads CASSATVYHTDTQYF. In DNA form, the CDR3 reads TGTGCCAGCAGTGCGACAGTCTACCACACAGATACGCAGTATTTT.

The chain couples TRBV7-6 to TRBJ2-1; 14 positions match TRBD2. CDR3 length: 19 amino acids. Germline V CDR1 and CDR2: SGHVS, FNYEAQ. The trim removed 5 bases at V and 7 bases at J, leaving 16 bases unmatched. DNA of the CDR3: TGTGCCAGCAGCGCCGCCGGGACAGGCGGGACTAGCGGGAGTAATGAGCAGTTCTTC. Translating it yields CASSAAGTGGTSGSNEQFF. Full variable domain (missing parts from reference TRBV7-6 and TRBJ2-1): GAGVSQSPRYKVTKRGQDVALRCDPISGHVSLYWYRQALGQGPEFLTYFNYEAQQDKSGLPNDRFSAERPEGSISTLTIQRTEQRDSAMYRCASSAAGTGGTSGSNEQFFGPGTRLTVL.

The rearrangement joins TRBV13 to TRBJ2-2; 8 bases are shared with TRBD1. CDR3 length: 17 amino acids. Per the germline V gene, CDR1 is PRHDT and CDR2 is FYEKMQ (reference sequence). J was trimmed by 4 bases and V by 5 bases; bases with no gene match: 12. In nucleotides, the CDR3 is TGTGCCAGCAGCGCCGGCGGGCAGGGGGCGCCCACCGGGGAGCTGTTTTTT. This sequence encodes CASSAGGQGAPTGELFF.

The chain couples TRBV9 to TRBJ2-5; 14 nucleotides match TRBD2. The germline V gene has CDR1 SGDLS and CDR2 YYNGEE. This CDR3 comprises 17 residues. J lost 2 bases, V lost 3 bases, and 6 bases had no gene match. CDR3 loop: CASSAGTSGSGQETQYF. DNA of the CDR3: TGTGCCAGCAGCGCGGGGACTAGCGGGAGTGGACAAGAGACCCAGTACTTC. Combining the CDR3 with reference TRBV9 and TRBJ2-5 gives the whole variable domain DSGVTQTPKHLITATGQRVTLRCSPRSGDLSVYWYQQSLDQGLQFLIQYYNGEERAKGNILERFSAQQFPDLHSELNLSSLELGDSALYFCASSAGTSGSGQETQYFGPGTRLLVL.

The chain is built from TRBV2 and TRBJ2-7; 9 bases map to TRBD1. Germline V gene sequence: CDR1 SNHLY, CDR2 FYNNEI. J lost 4 bases, V lost 8 bases, and 6 bases had no gene match. This CDR3 is 13 amino acids long. CDR3 sequence (DNA): TGTGCCAGCGGCCGGGACAGGGATTACGAGCAGTACTTC. Protein: CASGRDRDYEQYF.

The chain employs TRBV27 and TRBJ2-3; 9 bases line up with TRBD2. Germline V gene data show CDR1 as MNHEY and CDR2 as SMNVEV (reference sequence). CDR3 length equals 17 residues. Trimming at V came to 4 bases and at J to 0 bases, leaving 8 bases not matched to a gene. For the CDR3, the DNA is TGTGCCAGCAGTTACCGACTAGCGGCCTTTAGCACAGATACGCAGTATTTT. Translating gives CASSYRLAAFSTDTQYF.

This chain uses TRBV29-1 with TRBJ2-7, with D possibly being TRBD1 (6 bases). Per the germline V gene, CDR1 is SQVTM and CDR2 is ANQGSEA. The V and J ends lost 7 bases and 3 bases respectively, with 16 bases between them. The CDR3 spans 13 residues. CDR3 residues: CSAATGTSYEQYF. CDR3 bases: TGCAGCGCCGCAACAGGGACGAGCTACGAGCAGTACTTC.

The V gene is TRBV19, the J gene TRBJ2-1; weak D call: TRBD2 (5 bases). V lost 5 bases and J lost 7, with 15 bases in between. Germline V lookup: CDR1 LNHDA, CDR2 SQIVND (reference sequence). The CDR3 has 14 amino acids. CDR3 DNA: TGTGCCAGTAGTGTCGAGGGAGTCCCAAATGAGCAGTTCTTC. Protein sequence: CASSVEGVPNEQFF.

The count of this clone is one. The rearrangement joins TRBV30 to TRBJ2-7; D not certain. The CDR3 contains 13 residues. Trimming removed 0 bases at V and 3 bases at J, with 9 bases between. Germline V lookup: CDR1 GTSNPN, CDR2 SVGIG (reference sequence). The CDR3 is CAWSVPNSYEQYF. CDR3 nucleotides: TGTGCCTGGAGTGTACCTAACAGCTACGAGCAGTACTTC.

CDR3 DNA: TGTGCCAGCAGCTTTCCTGAAGACAGCGTAGTTGAAGCTTTCTTT. It encodes CASSFPEDSVVEAFF. The rearrangement links TRBV7-9 to TRBJ1-1, with D possibly matching TRBD1 (5 bases). Deletions cut 3 bases from V and 7 bases from J, with 18 bases between. In germline, CDR1 is SEHNR, CDR2 FQNEAQ (reference sequence). This CDR3 comprises 15 residues.

The J gene is TRBJ1-1, the V gene TRBV2; no clear D gene. The V end lost 8 bases, the J end lost 1 base, and 11 bases lay between the germline ends. Germline V gene sequence: CDR1 SNHLY, CDR2 FYNNEI. The CDR3 length is 13 residues. The CDR3 DNA is TGTGCCAGCGGGGAGGATTGGAACACTGAAGCTTTCTTT. Translation gives CASGEDWNTEAFF.

This chain connects TRBV28 to TRBJ2-7; D perhaps matches TRBD1 (5 bases). V gave up 6 bases and J gave up 3 bases, with 9 bases separating them. The germline V gene has CDR1 MDHEN and CDR2 SYDVKM. The CDR3 has 12 residues. The CDR3 region is CASSSGNYEQYF. The CDR3 DNA reads TGTGCCAGCAGCTCAGGGAACTACGAGCAGTACTTC.

The rearrangement uses TRBV6-6 and TRBJ1-2; D may be TRBD1 (6 bases). CDR1 MNHNY and CDR2 SVGAGI come from the germline V gene (reference sequence). Trimming shortened V by 7 bases and J by 3 bases, and 21 bases separated the two germline ends. This CDR3 spans 16 amino acids. The CDR3 region has the DNA TGTGCCAGCACCGACACTTCTAGGGGGTCCTACTATGGCTACACCTTC. This gives the protein CASTDTSRGSYYGYTF.

V and J are TRBV2 and TRBJ2-7; TRBD2 matches 7 bases. This CDR3 is 17 amino acids long. J gave up 2 bases and V 2 bases, and 12 bases lay outside the gene matches. Germline V gene data show CDR1 as SNHLY and CDR2 as FYNNEI. The CDR3 DNA sequence: TGTGCCAGCAGTGAACCTAGCGGAGGAATTTTGACCTACGAGCAGTACTTC. Translation gives CASSEPSGGILTYEQYF.